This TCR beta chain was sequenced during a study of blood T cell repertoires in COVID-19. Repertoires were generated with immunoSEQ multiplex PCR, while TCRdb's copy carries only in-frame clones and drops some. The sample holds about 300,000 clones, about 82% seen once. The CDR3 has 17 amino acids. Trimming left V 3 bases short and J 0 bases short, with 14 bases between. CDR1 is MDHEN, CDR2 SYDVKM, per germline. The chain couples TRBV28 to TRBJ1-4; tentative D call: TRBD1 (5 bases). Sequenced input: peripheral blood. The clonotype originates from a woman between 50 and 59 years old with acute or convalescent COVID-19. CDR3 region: CASSLLGLGATNEKLFF. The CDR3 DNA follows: TGTGCCAGCAGTTTGTTGGGACTGGGTGCAACTAATGAAAAACTGTTTTTT. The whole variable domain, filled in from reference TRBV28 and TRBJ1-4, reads DVKVTQSSRYLVKRTGEKVFLECVQDMDHENMFWYRQDPGLGLRLIYFSYDVKMKEKGDIPEGYSVSREKKERFSLILESASTNQTSMYLCASSLLGLGATNEKLFFGSGTQLSVL.